Listed below are T cell receptor beta chains from one sample, sequenced in a study of shared clonotypes between healthy human individuals. Generated by immunoSEQ multiplex PCR, the TCRdb table keeps only in-frame clones and is missing some. The sample records under 2.5 million clones, about nine tenths being singletons. Sequenced material: naive CD4+ T cells from PBMCs. The receptors stem from a man aged 18-30 years in good health. Some clones in this sample may be carry-over from other donors' samples. The CDR3 runs from the conserved cysteine through the conserved F or W. Fields, in order: V gene, D gene, J gene, CDR3 length, clone size, CDR3 protein, CDR3 DNA. The D gene is left open where the match is weak. Clone size is not always given. Where it is, it says once, few, many or a class for expanded clones.

TRBV6-1	-	TRBJ2-7	13	-	CASSEANPYEQYF	TGTGCCAGCAGTGAAGCCAATCCCTACGAGCAGTACTTC
TRBV7-2	-	TRBJ1-1	16	-	CASSLLPEGSGTEAFF	TGTGCCAGCAGCTTACTTCCTGAAGGGAGTGGCACTGAAGCTTTCTTT
TRBV18	TRBD2	TRBJ2-3	15	-	CASSPGLPDTDTQYF	TGTGCCAGCTCACCGGGACTACCAGACACAGATACGCAGTATTTT
TRBV5-1	TRBD2	TRBJ2-1	16	-	CASSPGTSGNYNEQFF	TGCGCCAGCAGCCCGGGGACTAGCGGGAATTACAATGAGCAGTTCTTC
TRBV28	TRBD1	TRBJ1-4	17	-	CASSFPGQGAANEKLFF	TGTGCCAGCAGTTTCCCGGGACAGGGGGCGGCTAATGAAAAACTGTTTTTT
TRBV19	TRBD1	TRBJ2-7	14	-	CASSPQGLPVEQYF	TGTGCCAGTAGTCCACAGGGGTTGCCCGTCGAGCAGTACTTC
TRBV27	TRBD1	TRBJ1-1	18	-	CASSGTYLGQGRTTEAFF	TGTGCCAGCAGTGGAACATACCTCGGACAGGGAAGGACCACTGAAGCTTTCTTT
TRBV6-4	-	TRBJ2-1	13	-	CASSAQGGVEQFF	TGTGCCAGCAGTGCGCAGGGGGGCGTTGAGCAGTTCTTC
TRBV5-1	-	TRBJ2-5	15	-	CASSLAGTKQETQYF	TGCGCCAGCAGCTTGGCCGGGACCAAACAAGAGACCCAGTACTTC
TRBV2	-	TRBJ2-5	14	-	CASSQDSRRETQYF	TGTGCCAGCAGTCAGGACAGCCGTCGAGAGACCCAGTACTTC
TRBV5-1	TRBD2	TRBJ2-5	15	-	CASSLGLAGGVTQYF	TGCGCCAGCAGCTTGGGTCTAGCGGGAGGCGTGACCCAGTACTTC
TRBV2	-	TRBJ1-2	13	-	CASGGAVLYGYTF	TGTGCCAGCGGGGGGGCTGTCCTCTATGGCTACACCTTC
TRBV10-3	TRBD1	TRBJ1-5	16	-	CASTPGQGFGNQPQHF	TGTGCCAGTACCCCGGGACAGGGGTTTGGCAATCAGCCCCAGCATTTT
TRBV9	-	TRBJ1-2	14	-	CASSAHRVHYGYTF	TGTGCCAGCAGCGCCCACAGGGTACACTATGGCTACACCTTC
TRBV9	-	TRBJ2-7	16	-	CASSVAPAGQSYEQYF	TGTGCCAGCAGCGTAGCCCCAGCGGGACAGTCCTACGAGCAGTACTTC
TRBV18	TRBD2	TRBJ2-1	17	once	CASSALTSGGSYNEQFF	TGTGCCAGCTCAGCACTGACTAGCGGGGGATCCTACAATGAGCAGTTCTTC
TRBV19	-	TRBJ1-1	11	-	CASDGNTEAFF	TGTGCCAGCGACGGGAACACTGAAGCTTTCTTT
TRBV2	TRBD2	TRBJ2-1	14	-	CASRRLAGYNEQFF	TGTGCCAGCAGGAGACTAGCGGGTTACAATGAGCAGTTCTTC
TRBV4-1	TRBD2	TRBJ2-7	16	-	CASSQALAGFSYEQYF	TGCGCCAGCAGCCAAGCACTAGCGGGATTTTCCTACGAGCAGTACTTC
TRBV7-6	-	TRBJ1-1	13	-	CASSPAGNTEAFF	TGTGCCAGCAGCCCAGCGGGGAACACTGAAGCTTTCTTT
TRBV7-2	-	TRBJ1-2	14	-	CASTRGGENYGYTF	TGTGCCAGCACCCGGGGAGGGGAGAACTATGGCTACACCTTC
TRBV27	-	TRBJ1-1	13	-	CASSYRVNTEAFF	TGTGCCAGCAGTTATAGGGTGAACACTGAAGCTTTCTTT
TRBV4-1	-	TRBJ1-3	15	-	CASSQGLLRGNTIYF	TGCGCCAGCAGCCAAGGCCTGCTTCGGGGAAACACCATATATTTT
TRBV27	-	TRBJ2-2	17	-	CASSLIGRGWWTGELFF	TGTGCCAGCAGTTTGATCGGGCGGGGCTGGTGGACCGGGGAGCTGTTTTTT
TRBV7-9	TRBD1	TRBJ2-7	13	once	CASSGDRDYEQYF	TGTGCCAGCAGCGGGGACAGGGACTACGAGCAGTACTTC
TRBV4-1	-	TRBJ1-4	17	-	CASSQHFWVGGNEKLFF	TGCGCCAGCAGCCAACACTTTTGGGTCGGGGGTAATGAAAAACTGTTTTTT
TRBV9	-	TRBJ2-2	17	-	CASSVTSSGQNTGELFF	TGTGCCAGCAGCGTAACTTCGAGCGGACAGAACACCGGGGAGCTGTTTTTT
TRBV18	-	TRBJ2-7	15	-	CASSLNQGSLHEQYF	TGTGCCAGCTCACTCAATCAAGGGAGCCTCCACGAGCAGTACTTC
TRBV4-3	-	TRBJ2-7	12	-	CASSQGAAAQYF	TGCGCCAGCAGCCAAGGTGCAGCAGCGCAGTACTTC
TRBV6-1	-	TRBJ2-7	11	once	CASSEAYEQYF	TGTGCCAGCAGTGAAGCATACGAGCAGTACTTC
TRBV4-1	-	TRBJ2-3	16	-	CASSQDSRRSTDTQYF	TGCGCCAGCAGCCAAGATTCCCGGCGGAGCACAGATACGCAGTATTTT
TRBV10-2	TRBD2	TRBJ2-1	15	-	CASSAERGYYNEQFF	TGCGCCAGCAGTGCTGAGCGGGGCTACTACAATGAGCAGTTCTTC
TRBV9	-	TRBJ1-1	15	once	CASSVIDAGGTEAFF	TGTGCCAGCAGCGTAATCGATGCCGGAGGCACTGAAGCTTTCTTT
TRBV28	-	TRBJ1-5	13	-	CASSFLPNQPQHF	TGTGCCAGCAGTTTCTTACCGAATCAGCCCCAGCATTTT
TRBV18	TRBD2	TRBJ2-1	15	-	CASSPQREENNEQFF	TGTGCCAGCTCACCTCAACGGGAGGAAAACAATGAGCAGTTCTTC
TRBV7-2	-	TRBJ1-2	16	-	CASSFPLQESNYGYTF	TGTGCCAGCAGCTTCCCTCTACAGGAGTCTAACTATGGCTACACCTTC
TRBV27	-	TRBJ2-3	12	-	CASSSFRDTQYF	TGTGCCAGCAGTTCGTTCCGAGATACGCAGTATTTT
TRBV5-1	-	TRBJ1-2	13	-	CASSFSGDHGYTF	TGCGCCAGCAGCTTTTCGGGGGACCATGGCTACACCTTC
TRBV5-1	-	TRBJ1-1	16	-	CASSLIRPRSGAEAFF	TGCGCCAGCAGCTTGATTCGTCCGAGGTCGGGCGCTGAAGCTTTCTTT
TRBV11-2	TRBD2	TRBJ2-1	16	-	CASRHASGTSYNEQFF	TGTGCCAGCAGACACGCTAGCGGGACCTCCTACAATGAGCAGTTCTTC
TRBV7-3	-	TRBJ2-1	11	-	CASSLGSGQFF	TGTGCCAGCAGCTTAGGGTCGGGGCAGTTCTTC
TRBV15	-	TRBJ1-5	12	few	CATSRDSQAQHF	TGTGCCACCAGCAGAGACTCCCAGGCCCAGCATTTT
TRBV5-4	TRBD2	TRBJ2-1	15	few	CASSPKTSGRGEQFF	TGTGCCAGCAGCCCGAAGACTAGCGGGAGAGGTGAGCAGTTCTTC
TRBV6-6	-	TRBJ1-2	14	-	CASSSPGRDYGYTF	TGTGCCAGCAGTTCCCCTGGGCGGGACTATGGCTACACCTTC
TRBV2	-	TRBJ1-1	14	-	CASSEGRGDTEAFF	TGTGCCAGCAGTGAAGGACGGGGTGACACTGAAGCTTTCTTT
TRBV28	TRBD1	TRBJ1-5	15	-	CASSFRQGVGQPQHF	TGTGCCAGCAGTTTTCGCCAGGGGGTAGGTCAGCCCCAGCATTTT
TRBV5-1	-	TRBJ2-7	15	-	CASSLSAGTTGGQYF	TGCGCCAGCAGCCTCAGTGCCGGGACAACCGGGGGGCAGTACTTC
TRBV28	-	TRBJ1-1	15	-	CASSLMGRGVIRSFF	TGTGCCAGCAGTTTAATGGGACGGGGGGTTATAAGGTCTTTCTTT
TRBV5-1	-	TRBJ2-5	13	-	CASSLVGEETQYF	TGCGCCAGCAGCTTGGTAGGTGAAGAGACCCAGTACTTC
TRBV7-2	TRBD1	TRBJ2-7	17	-	CASSLGTPGQPTYEQYF	TGTGCCAGCAGCTTAGGGACGCCGGGACAGCCTACCTACGAGCAGTACTTC
TRBV5-1	TRBD2	TRBJ2-1	16	-	CASSLGLAGSYNEQFF	TGCGCCAGCAGCTTGGGACTAGCGGGGAGTTACAATGAGCAGTTCTTC
TRBV5-1	-	TRBJ1-1	16	-	CASSSRHPTGSAEAFF	TGCGCCAGCAGCTCCCGCCACCCGACAGGATCGGCGGAAGCTTTCTTT
TRBV5-1	-	TRBJ1-2	12	-	CASSTGRYGYTF	TGCGCCAGCAGCACCGGACGGTATGGCTACACCTTC